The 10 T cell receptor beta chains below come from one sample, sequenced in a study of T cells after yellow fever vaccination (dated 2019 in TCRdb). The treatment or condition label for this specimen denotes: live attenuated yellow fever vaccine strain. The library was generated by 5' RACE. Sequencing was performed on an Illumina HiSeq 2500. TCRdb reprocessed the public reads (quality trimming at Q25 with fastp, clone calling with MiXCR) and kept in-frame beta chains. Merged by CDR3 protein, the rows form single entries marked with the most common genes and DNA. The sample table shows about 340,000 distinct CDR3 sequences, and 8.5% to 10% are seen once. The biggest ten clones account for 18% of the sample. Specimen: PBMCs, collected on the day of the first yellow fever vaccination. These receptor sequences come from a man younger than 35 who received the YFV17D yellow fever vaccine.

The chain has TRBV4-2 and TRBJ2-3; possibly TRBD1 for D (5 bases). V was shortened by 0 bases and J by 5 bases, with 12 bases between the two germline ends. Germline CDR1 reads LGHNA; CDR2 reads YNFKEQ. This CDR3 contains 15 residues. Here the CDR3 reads CASSQEAIRVDTQYF. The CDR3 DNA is TGTGCCAGCAGCCAAGAGGCCATCAGGGTAGATACGCAGTATTTT.

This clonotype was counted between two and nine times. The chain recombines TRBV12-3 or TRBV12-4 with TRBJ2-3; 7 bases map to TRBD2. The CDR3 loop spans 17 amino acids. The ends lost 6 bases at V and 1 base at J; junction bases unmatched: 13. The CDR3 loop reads CASSYRGGGVGTDTQYF. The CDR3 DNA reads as TGTGCCAGCAGCTACCGAGGCGGGGGTGTCGGCACAGATACGCAGTATTTT.

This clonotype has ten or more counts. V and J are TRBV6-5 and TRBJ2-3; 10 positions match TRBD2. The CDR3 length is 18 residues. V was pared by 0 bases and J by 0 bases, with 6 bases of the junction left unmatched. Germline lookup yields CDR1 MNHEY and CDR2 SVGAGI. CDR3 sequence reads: CASSYSGTSASSTDTQYF. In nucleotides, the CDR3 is TGTGCCAGCAGTTACTCGGGGACTAGCGCCTCTAGCACAGATACGCAGTATTTT.

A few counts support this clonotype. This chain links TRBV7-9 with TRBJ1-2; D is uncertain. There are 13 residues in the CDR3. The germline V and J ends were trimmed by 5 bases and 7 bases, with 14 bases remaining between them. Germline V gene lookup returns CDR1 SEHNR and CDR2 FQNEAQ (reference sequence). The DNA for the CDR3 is TGTGCCAGCAGCCCCAGCGGCCAGTCTGGCTACACCTTC. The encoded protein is CASSPSGQSGYTF.

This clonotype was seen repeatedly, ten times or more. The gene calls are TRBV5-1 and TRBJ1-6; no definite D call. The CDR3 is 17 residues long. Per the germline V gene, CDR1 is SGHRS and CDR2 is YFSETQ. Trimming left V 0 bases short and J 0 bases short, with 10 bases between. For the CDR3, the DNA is TGCGCCAGCAGCTTGGCCTCTGCGAGCTCCTATAATTCACCCCTCCACTTT. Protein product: CASSLASASSYNSPLHF.

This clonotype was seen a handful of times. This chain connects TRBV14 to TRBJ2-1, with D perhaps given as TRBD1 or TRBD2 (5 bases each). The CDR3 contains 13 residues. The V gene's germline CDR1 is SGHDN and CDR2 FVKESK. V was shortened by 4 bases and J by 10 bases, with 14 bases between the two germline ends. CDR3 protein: CASSLGDGREQFF. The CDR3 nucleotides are TGTGCCAGCAGCCTGGGGGACGGTAGGGAGCAGTTCTTC. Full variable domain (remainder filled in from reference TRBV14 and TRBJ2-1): EAGVTQFPSHSVIEKGQTVTLRCDPISGHDNLYWYRRVMGKEIKFLLHFVKESKQDESGMPNNRFLAERTGGTYSTLKVQPAELEDSGVYFCASSLGDGREQFFGPGTRLTVL.

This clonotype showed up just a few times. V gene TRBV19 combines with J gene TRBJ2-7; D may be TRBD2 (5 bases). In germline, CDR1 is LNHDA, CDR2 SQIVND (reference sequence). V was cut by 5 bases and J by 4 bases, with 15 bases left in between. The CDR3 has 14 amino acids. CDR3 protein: CASSPGRGVYEQYF. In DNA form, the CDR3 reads TGTGCCAGTAGTCCTGGCCGGGGAGTATACGAGCAGTACTTC.

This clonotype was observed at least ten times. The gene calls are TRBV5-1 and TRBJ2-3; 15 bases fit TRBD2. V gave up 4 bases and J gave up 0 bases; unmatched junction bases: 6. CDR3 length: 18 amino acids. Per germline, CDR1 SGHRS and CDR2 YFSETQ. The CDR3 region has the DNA TGCGCCAGCAGCGAGGGACTAGCGGGGGGCACTAGCACAGATACGCAGTATTTT. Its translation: CASSEGLAGGTSTDTQYF.

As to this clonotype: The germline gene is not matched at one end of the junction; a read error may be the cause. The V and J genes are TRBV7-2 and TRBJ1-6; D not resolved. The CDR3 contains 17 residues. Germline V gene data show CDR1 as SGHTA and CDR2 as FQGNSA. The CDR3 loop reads CASSPYPRETYSSPLHF. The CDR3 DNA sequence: TGTGCCAGCAGCCCCTACCCCCGGGAAACCTATAGTTCACCCCTCCACTTT.

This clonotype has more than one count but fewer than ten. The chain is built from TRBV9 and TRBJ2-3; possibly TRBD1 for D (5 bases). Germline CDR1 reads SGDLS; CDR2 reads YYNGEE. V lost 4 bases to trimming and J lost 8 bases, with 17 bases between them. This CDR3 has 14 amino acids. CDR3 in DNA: TGTGCCAGCAGCCCACAGGACCGGTTATTTACGCAGTATTTT. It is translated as CASSPQDRLFTQYF. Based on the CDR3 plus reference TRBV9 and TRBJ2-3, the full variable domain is DSGVTQTPKHLITATGQRVTLRCSPRSGDLSVYWYQQSLDQGLQFLIQYYNGEERAKGNILERFSAQQFPDLHSELNLSSLELGDSALYFCASSPQDRLFTQYFGPGTRLTVL.